The rows below give T cell receptor beta chains drawn from one sample of a study of T-cell reconstitution after alpha-beta-depleted transplantation in children. TCRdb processed the PCR reads anew with MiXCR; each CDR3 protein has one entry. The table lists approximately 350,000 distinct CDR3 sequences, roughly 14% of them singletons. The sample consisted of PBMCs, taken from the stem cell graft. Receptor source: a human donor who donated a stem cell graft to a child with Fanconi anemia. The CDR3 runs from the conserved cysteine through the conserved F or W.

J gene: TRBJ2-3; V gene: TRBV3-1; CDR3 protein: CASSHGTADTQYF
J gene: TRBJ2-3; V gene: TRBV10-3; CDR3 protein: CAIKPSTGSGGPDTQYF
J gene: TRBJ1-1; V gene: TRBV30; CDR3 protein: CAWRQGARTEAFF
J gene: TRBJ2-3; V gene: TRBV7-2; CDR3 protein: CASSWGFGDTQYF
J gene: TRBJ2-2; V gene: TRBV20-1; CDR3 protein: CSARPAGLSGELFF
J gene: TRBJ1-1; V gene: TRBV29-1; CDR3 protein: CSVQVSGTEAFF
J gene: TRBJ1-1; V gene: TRBV4-2; CDR3 protein: CASSQGAEAFF
J gene: TRBJ2-3; V gene: TRBV2; CDR3 protein: CASSVYLMRDPRTDTQYF
J gene: TRBJ1-3; V gene: TRBV7-9; CDR3 protein: CASTLEAFGNTIYF
J gene: TRBJ2-2; V gene: TRBV3-1; CDR3 protein: CASSSGDSRTGELFF
J gene: TRBJ1-2; V gene: TRBV28; CDR3 protein: CASSLRGTFRDYGYTF
J gene: TRBJ2-2; V gene: TRBV9; CDR3 protein: CASSLGLDGELFF
J gene: TRBJ2-7; V gene: TRBV6-2/TRBV6-3; CDR3 protein: CASGWASYEQYF
J gene: TRBJ2-2; V gene: TRBV5-1; CDR3 protein: CASSLYVTGELFF
J gene: TRBJ1-1; V gene: TRBV7-2; CDR3 protein: CASKRRGTEAFF
J gene: TRBJ2-7; V gene: TRBV20-1; CDR3 protein: CSARGAGGEDYEQYF
J gene: TRBJ2-5; V gene: TRBV7-2; CDR3 protein: CASSYPGLQETQYF
J gene: TRBJ2-1; V gene: TRBV9; CDR3 protein: CASSVTTSNEQFF
J gene: TRBJ1-3; V gene: TRBV15; CDR3 protein: CATSRDRVGSSGNTIYF
J gene: TRBJ2-3; V gene: TRBV3-1; CDR3 protein: CASSQQEDTQYF
J gene: TRBJ2-2; V gene: TRBV5-1; CDR3 protein: CASSAGHNTGELFF
J gene: TRBJ2-2; V gene: TRBV29-1; CDR3 protein: CSVGGRPNTGELFF
J gene: TRBJ1-1; V gene: TRBV15; CDR3 protein: CATSISRNTEAFF
J gene: TRBJ2-1; V gene: TRBV7-2; CDR3 protein: CASSSNPYNEQFF
J gene: TRBJ2-5; V gene: TRBV6-2/TRBV6-3; CDR3 protein: CASRTSGGGETQYF
J gene: TRBJ2-7; V gene: TRBV27; CDR3 protein: CASSSSRFGEQYF
J gene: TRBJ1-1; V gene: TRBV7-6; CDR3 protein: CASSLFSGGHTEAFF
J gene: TRBJ1-4; V gene: TRBV20-1; CDR3 protein: CSAAPVEKLFF
J gene: TRBJ1-5; V gene: TRBV2; CDR3 protein: CASTGQGQGNQPQHF
J gene: TRBJ1-4; V gene: TRBV20-1; CDR3 protein: CSARPGAADEKLFF
J gene: TRBJ1-2; V gene: TRBV28; CDR3 protein: CASSFFEGASLHGYTF
J gene: TRBJ2-2; V gene: TRBV5-5; CDR3 protein: CASAWTLTGELFF
J gene: TRBJ1-5; V gene: TRBV12-3/TRBV12-4; CDR3 protein: CASSFTHRQPQHF
J gene: TRBJ2-3; V gene: TRBV12-5; CDR3 protein: CASGLVRGALRTDTQYF
J gene: TRBJ2-7; V gene: TRBV27; CDR3 protein: CASSDGLSGYEQYF
J gene: TRBJ1-1; V gene: TRBV18; CDR3 protein: CASSPPRGDSNTEAFF
J gene: TRBJ2-1; V gene: TRBV19; CDR3 protein: CASSGTSGRYNEQFF
J gene: TRBJ1-1; V gene: TRBV20-1; CDR3 protein: CSAREDGNTEAFF
J gene: TRBJ2-3; V gene: TRBV2; CDR3 protein: CASSEEITDTQYF
J gene: TRBJ1-1; V gene: TRBV5-1; CDR3 protein: CASSLDRGNTEAFF
J gene: TRBJ2-5; V gene: TRBV9; CDR3 protein: CASSEGTSGQETQYF
J gene: TRBJ2-7; V gene: TRBV4-3; CDR3 protein: CASSQDLGTSEYEQYF
J gene: TRBJ1-1; V gene: TRBV7-3; CDR3 protein: CASSLGRAVRINTEAFF
J gene: TRBJ2-1; V gene: TRBV7-2; CDR3 protein: CASSLIHRGPKFF
J gene: TRBJ2-1; V gene: TRBV5-1; CDR3 protein: CASSLGRTSGAYNEQFF
J gene: TRBJ1-1; V gene: TRBV5-1; CDR3 protein: CASSFDSPNTEAFF
J gene: TRBJ2-5; V gene: TRBV7-7; CDR3 protein: CASIQWDPRETQYF
J gene: TRBJ2-2; V gene: TRBV5-1; CDR3 protein: CASSRSGASGVTGELFF
J gene: TRBJ1-4; V gene: TRBV20-1; CDR3 protein: CSARGQTGEKLFF
J gene: TRBJ2-3; V gene: TRBV4-3; CDR3 protein: CASSPARGRRTDTQYF
J gene: TRBJ2-1; V gene: TRBV7-2; CDR3 protein: CASSLRAGPGEQFF
J gene: TRBJ1-1; V gene: TRBV29-1; CDR3 protein: CSVDITGMNTEAFF
J gene: TRBJ1-1; V gene: TRBV7-7; CDR3 protein: CASSEGTFTEAFF
J gene: TRBJ1-3; V gene: TRBV6-1; CDR3 protein: CASRPQQFSGNTIYF
J gene: TRBJ1-2; V gene: TRBV10-2; CDR3 protein: CASSESADYGYTF
J gene: TRBJ1-1; V gene: TRBV29-1; CDR3 protein: CSVEGVGTEAFF
J gene: TRBJ2-7; V gene: TRBV5-1; CDR3 protein: CASSLALAGATYEQYF
J gene: TRBJ1-5; V gene: TRBV12-3/TRBV12-4; CDR3 protein: CASMDGYQPQHF
J gene: TRBJ1-1; V gene: TRBV6-1; CDR3 protein: CASSRGGGIGEAFF
J gene: TRBJ1-3; V gene: TRBV5-1; CDR3 protein: CASSLDGSGNTIYF